The T cell receptor beta chain described here comes from a study of cytomegalovirus exposure and HLA in healthy donors. Across the study: Both the roughly 120 validation repertoires and the approximately 700 first-cohort repertoires used the same platform, as reported by a later analysis. Points from the study as a whole: The finding came from a later analysis; first-cohort TCR clusters tended to co-occur in the roughly 110 validation repertoires.

Germline CDR1 reads SEHNR; CDR2 reads FQNEAQ (reference sequence). V was cut by 3 bases and J by 1 base, with 9 bases left in between. CDR3 length: 14 residues. Sequenced by immunoSEQ multiplex PCR; TCRdb stores in-frame clones only, minus some. Seen here are 200,000 to 300,000 clones, 70% to 90% observed once, and the top ten hold around 1.2%. With regard to this clone: Antigen specificity is unknown.

The sequence came from a woman in her 30s in good health and CMV-seropositive. V is TRBV7-9 and J is TRBJ1-1; possible D gene TRBD1, 6 bases. The material sequenced was PBMCs. CDR3 sequence (DNA): TGTGCCAGCAGCTTGTCGACAGGGAACACTGAAGCTTTCTTT. Amino acids: CASSLSTGNTEAFF.